Below are 20 T cell receptor beta chains sequenced from a single sample in a study of T-cell reconstitution after alpha-beta-depleted transplantation in children. Unique molecular identifiers were built into the TCRbeta library. One entry per CDR3 protein, called by TCRdb with MiXCR from the PCR reads. The table includes around 700,000 distinct CDR3 sequences, roughly 13% detected once. The sequenced sample was PBMCs, obtained before TCRalphabeta/CD19-depleted stem cell transplant. These receptors originate from a girl aged 2-9 years with congenital amegakaryocytic thrombocytopenia, due to receive a stem cell transplant.

This clonotype was observed many times. The gene calls are TRBV5-1 and TRBJ1-2, with 9 bases lining up with TRBD1. Germline loops: CDR1 SGHRS, CDR2 YFSETQ. The J segment lost 3 bases and the V segment lost 2 bases, leaving 14 bases of the junction unmatched. This CDR3 is 18 amino acids long. The CDR3 DNA sequence: TGCGCCAGCAGCTTCTTGGTCGGGGGACAGGGAGGAGACTATGGCTACACCTTC. It codes for CASSFLVGGQGGDYGYTF. The variable domain in full, with the rest retrieved from reference TRBV5-1 and TRBJ1-2, is KAGVTQTPRYLIKTRGQQVTLSCSPISGHRSVSWYQQTPGQGLQFLFEYFSETQRNKGNFPGRFSGRQFSNSRSEMNVSTLELGDSALYLCASSFLVGGQGGDYGYTFGSGTRLTVV.

The rearrangement joins TRBV28 to TRBJ2-1; perhaps TRBD2 as D (6 bases). This CDR3 comprises 12 residues. The V end was cut by 7 bases, the J end by 12 bases, with 16 bases between. CDR1 and CDR2 from the germline V gene are MDHEN and SYDVKM. This CDR3 is CASTPMASVQFF. The CDR3 nucleotides read TGTGCCAGCACCCCGATGGCTAGCGTGCAGTTCTTC.

This clonotype was counted at least ten times. The chain is built from TRBV29-1 and TRBJ1-5; the D gene is possibly TRBD1 (6 bases). Trimming pared 4 bases from V and 8 bases from J, leaving 12 bases between. This CDR3 has 12 residues. The germline V gene encodes CDR1 SQVTM and CDR2 ANQGSEA. The chain's CDR3 is CSVGQAGEPQHF. In DNA, the CDR3 is TGCAGCGTTGGACAGGCGGGTGAGCCCCAGCATTTT.

This clonotype appeared many times. The chain links TRBV27 to TRBJ1-4; D gene uncertain. This CDR3 comprises 14 residues. V shed 3 bases and J shed 7 bases, with 12 bases lying between them. Germline CDR1 is MNHEY and CDR2 is SMNVEV (reference sequence). This CDR3 reads CASSFTRPGEKLFF. Here the CDR3 DNA reads TGTGCCAGCAGTTTTACCCGGCCGGGTGAAAAACTGTTTTTT.

In this sample, this clonotype turned up many times. CDR3 in amino acids: CASSRDGSQETQYF. The CDR3 DNA reads TGCGCCAGCAGCCGGGACGGAAGCCAAGAGACCCAGTACTTC. The chain recombines TRBV5-1 with TRBJ2-5; D could derive from TRBD1 or TRBD2 (5 bases each). The germline CDR1 and CDR2 sequences are SGHRS and YFSETQ. V was shortened by 4 bases and J by 1 base, with 11 bases between the two germline ends. CDR3 length equals 14 residues.

Ten or more counts support this clonotype. CDR3 region: CSARRTGNYGYTF. CDR3 DNA sequence: TGCAGTGCTAGGAGGACGGGGAACTATGGCTACACCTTC. V usage is TRBV20-1 and J usage is TRBJ1-2; no clear D. The CDR3 runs 13 residues. V was shortened by 3 bases and J by 2 bases, with 10 bases between the two germline ends. Germline lookup yields CDR1 DFQATT and CDR2 SNEGSKA (reference sequence).

This rearrangement joins TRBV5-1 to TRBJ2-5; 9 bases align to TRBD2. Trimming cost V 4 bases and J 1 base; bases outside gene matches: 5. This CDR3 is built from 15 residues. Germline V gene sequence: CDR1 SGHRS, CDR2 YFSETQ. The CDR3 here is CASSIVAGAQETQYF. Here the CDR3 DNA reads TGCGCCAGCAGCATCGTAGCGGGAGCCCAAGAGACCCAGTACTTC.

This clonotype was recorded many times. The chain combines TRBV5-4 with TRBJ2-7, with no clear D. The CDR3 has 12 residues. Germline assignment: CDR1 SGHNT and CDR2 YYREEE (reference sequence). Trimming pared 4 bases from V and 6 bases from J, leaving 11 bases between. CDR3 nucleotides: TGTGCCAGCAGCGACCTTTTCGGCGAGCAGTACTTC. Translated: CASSDLFGEQYF.

This clonotype occurred many times. The CDR3: CASSDRAPYNEQFF. The CDR3 DNA is TGCGCCAGCAGTGACAGGGCTCCTTACAATGAGCAGTTCTTC. The chain couples TRBV5-1 to TRBJ2-1, with 7 bases that match TRBD1. The CDR3 has 14 amino acids. V was pared by 5 bases and J by 4 bases, with 6 bases of the junction left unmatched. The germline gives CDR1 SGHRS, CDR2 YFSETQ.

The table lists this clonotype with many counts. The genes are TRBV3-1 and TRBJ2-7, with D maybe TRBD1 (5 bases). This CDR3 has 14 residues. The germline CDR1 and CDR2 sequences are LGHDT and YNNKEL (reference sequence). Trimming shortened V by 0 bases and J by 3 bases, and 9 bases separated the two germline ends. The CDR3 is CASSQDVDNYEQYF. The CDR3 nucleotides read TGTGCCAGCAGCCAAGATGTGGACAACTACGAGCAGTACTTC.

A note on this clonotype: Just one base apart from a much larger clone, this may be a read error. This chain uses TRBV5-1 with TRBJ2-2; perhaps D is TRBD1 or TRBD2 (5 bases each). The V end lost 1 base, the J end lost 5 bases, and 12 bases lay between the germline ends. The CDR3 runs to 15 residues. CDR1 is SGHRS and CDR2 is YFSETQ in the germline V gene. The CDR3 is CASSLPGGRTGELFF. CDR3 nucleotides: TGCGCCAGCAGCTTGCCTGGGGGTCGGACCGGGGAGCTGTTTTTT.

The chain recombines TRBV25-1 with TRBJ1-6, with D perhaps TRBD1 (6 bases). The CDR3 extends over 19 amino acids. The V gene lost 3 bases and the J gene lost 5 bases, with 23 bases spanning the gap. Germline CDR1 MGHDK, CDR2 SYGVNS. The CDR3 nucleotides are TGTGCCAGCAGTGACTTATCGGGACACCCGAATATCGATAATTCACCCCTCCACTTT. Translated, it gives CASSDLSGHPNIDNSPLHF.

There are many counts of this clonotype. This chain links TRBV29-1 with TRBJ2-5, with D perhaps matching TRBD1 (6 bases). Per germline, CDR1 SQVTM and CDR2 ANQGSEA. V shed 7 bases and J shed 5 bases, with 17 bases lying between them. The CDR3 totals 13 residues. The DNA for the CDR3 is TGCAGCGCCAGTATACAGGGCACGGAGACCCAGTACTTC. Protein product: CSASIQGTETQYF.

At least ten counts were recorded for this clonotype. The chain joins TRBV12-3 or TRBV12-4 to TRBJ1-6, with D hard to call. V lost 4 bases and J 0 bases, leaving 16 bases between the germline ends. The CDR3 is 18 residues long. CDR3 coding DNA: TGTGCCAGCAGTTCAATAGCCTCGTCGAGCTCCTATAATTCACCCCTCCACTTT. Its protein is CASSSIASSSSYNSPLHF.

In its sample, this clonotype was seen many times. The gene calls are TRBV5-1 and TRBJ2-1; maybe TRBD2 (6 bases). CDR1 is SGHRS and CDR2 is YFSETQ in the germline V gene. The germline V and J ends were trimmed by 2 bases and 8 bases, with 14 bases remaining between them. The CDR3 has 14 amino acids. In DNA, the CDR3 is TGCGCCAGCAGCTTTAGTGGAGGGAACGATGAGCAGTTCTTC. Translation: CASSFSGGNDEQFF.

The gene calls are TRBV15 and TRBJ2-1; TRBD2 might be the D (6 bases). CDR1 is LNHNV, CDR2 YYDKDF, per germline (reference sequence). The CDR3 is 15 amino acids. With 6 bases removed from V and 0 bases from J, the gap between germline ends came to 12 bases. CDR3 nucleotide sequence: TGTGCCACCAGGAGGCTAGCGCACTCCTACAATGAGCAGTTCTTC. Its protein product is CATRRLAHSYNEQFF.

This clonotype was counted ten times or more. This chain joins TRBV12-3 or TRBV12-4 and TRBJ1-1; D might be TRBD1 (5 bases). Trimming removed 5 bases at V and 0 bases at J, with 19 bases between. CDR3 length: 17 amino acids. CDR3: CASSTSAGRLMNTEAFF. In DNA form, the CDR3 reads TGTGCCAGCAGTACTTCCGCGGGACGCTTAATGAACACTGAAGCTTTCTTT.

This clonotype was observed a few times. The CDR3 sequence: CASSPQPGVEAFF. The CDR3 nucleotides are TGTGCCAGCAGCCCTCAGCCAGGGGTTGAAGCTTTCTTT. The chain recombines TRBV6-1 with TRBJ1-1; tentatively, D is TRBD1 (6 bases). CDR1 is MNHNS, CDR2 SASEGT, per germline. The CDR3 is 13 residues long. V was pared by 6 bases and J by 7 bases, with 15 bases between.

This clonotype was counted a few times. The rearrangement uses TRBV28 and TRBJ1-5; no definite D call. The CDR3 runs 13 residues. CDR1 and CDR2 (germline): MDHEN, SYDVKM. Trimming shortened V by 7 bases and J by 0 bases, and 7 bases separated the two germline ends. The CDR3 DNA sequence: TGTGCCAGCACCCGACATAGCAATCAGCCCCAGCATTTT. Translation gives CASTRHSNQPQHF.

This clonotype was seen a few times. The chain couples TRBV19 to TRBJ1-5; D call uncertain. CDR1 and CDR2 from the germline V gene are LNHDA and SQIVND (reference sequence). Trimming cost V 5 bases and J 1 base, with 12 bases left between them. This CDR3 has 15 residues. The CDR3 loop reads CASSPVLESNQPQHF. DNA for the CDR3: TGTGCCAGTAGTCCTGTATTAGAGAGCAATCAGCCCCAGCATTTT.